The clone carrying this T cell receptor (beta chain) is labeled medium-sized. Repertoires were generated with immunoSEQ multiplex PCR, while TCRdb's copy carries only in-frame clones and drops some. Of 10,000 or so clones listed, 30% to 35% are singletons. The sample comes from a study of graft-versus-host responses after intestinal transplantation. Study as a whole: Tacrolimus plus steroids were given to all recipients for roughly three years, preceded by anti-thymocyte globulin induction. General observations from the study: Early post-transplant HvG declines were associated with peak circulating GvH clone levels.

The V and J ends lost 0 bases and 3 bases respectively, with 12 bases between them. Germline loops: CDR1 SGHRS, CDR2 YFSETQ. The CDR3 is 16 residues long. The starting material was alloreactive CD4+ T cells from a mixed lymphocyte reaction culture, obtained before transplantation. Subset specified: CFSE-low proliferating T cells sorted from roughly six-day pre-transplant mixed lymphocyte reaction (GvH or HvG direction). This clonotype originated in a human patient who was an organ donor for intestinal transplantation. The V gene is TRBV5-1, the J gene TRBJ2-2; D gene ambiguous. The CDR3 loop is CASSLDVLRYTGELFF. Here the CDR3 DNA reads TGCGCCAGCAGCTTGGACGTCCTAAGGTACACCGGGGAGCTGTTTTTT.